Listed below are T cell receptor beta chains from one sample, sequenced in a study of blood T cells in healthy people across ages. TCRdb ran MiXCR on the 5' RACE reads and lists one entry per CDR3 protein. The sample contains approximately 800,000 distinct CDR3 sequences, 45% to 70% of which appear only once. The specimen was blood. All receptors derive from a man in his forties in good health. Both conserved end residues are part of each CDR3. Each record gives: J gene, D gene, clone size, V gene, CDR3 protein, CDR3 DNA. The D gene is left open where the match is weak. Expanded clones are given a class, and other clones once, few, many or no size at all.

TRBJ1-5 | - | few | TRBV2 | CASSVVREAGQPQHF | TGTGCCAGCAGTGTCGTCAGGGAGGCAGGTCAGCCCCAGCATTTT
TRBJ2-2 | - | - | TRBV10-3 | CAISEGRGTNTGELFF | TGTGCCATCAGTGAGGGCAGGGGAACGAACACCGGGGAGCTGTTTTTT
TRBJ2-3 | TRBD1 | - | TRBV6-6 | CASLSNRGRVADTQYF | TGTGCCAGCCTTAGTAACAGGGGGCGCGTAGCAGATACGCAGTATTTT
TRBJ2-7 | - | - | TRBV20-1 | CSAEDRERTYEQYF | TGCAGTGCTGAAGACAGAGAGAGGACCTACGAGCAGTACTTC
TRBJ2-3 | TRBD2 | few | TRBV11-2 | CASSLALGSGSGTDTQYF | TGTGCCAGCAGCTTAGCACTGGGTAGCGGGTCGGGCACAGATACGCAGTATTTT
TRBJ2-4 | TRBD1 | few | TRBV24-1 | CATSDAGTGGKVGNIQYF | TGTGCCACCAGTGATGCCGGGACAGGGGGCAAGGTCGGAAACATTCAGTACTTC
TRBJ1-5 | TRBD1 | - | TRBV4-2 | CASSQIGQGGQPQHF | TGTGCCAGCAGCCAAATAGGACAGGGTGGCCAGCCCCAGCATTTT
TRBJ1-6 | - | - | TRBV12-3/TRBV12-4 | CASSLSGKNSPLHF | TGTGCCAGCAGTTTATCAGGGAAAAATTCACCCCTCCACTTT
TRBJ2-4 | - | few | TRBV7-9 | CASSLEVQQMYF | TGTGCCAGCAGCTTAGAAGTCCAGCAGATGTACTTC
TRBJ1-2 | - | - | TRBV3-1 | CASSTINYGYTF | TGTGCCAGCAGCACAATTAACTATGGCTACACCTTC
TRBJ2-7 | - | - | TRBV29-1 | CSVEDFRGRHEQYF | TGCAGCGTTGAAGATTTCAGGGGTCGGCACGAGCAGTACTTC
TRBJ2-7 | - | - | TRBV12-3/TRBV12-4 | CASSLPDRAYEQYF | TGTGCCAGCAGTCTTCCGGACCGGGCCTACGAGCAGTACTTC
TRBJ1-3 | - | once | TRBV4-3 | CASSQGAGTGNTIYF | TGCGCCAGCAGCCAAGGGGCCGGGACTGGAAACACCATATATTTT
TRBJ1-5 | - | - | TRBV4-3 | CASSQDHSQPQHF | TGCGCCAGCAGCCAAGACCATAGTCAGCCCCAGCATTTT
TRBJ2-7 | TRBD2 | - | TRBV5-1 | CASRGTSLSYEQYF | TGCGCCAGCAGAGGGACTAGTTTATCTTATGAGCAGTACTTC
TRBJ1-1 | - | few | TRBV29-1 | CSVLRPEESEAFF | TGCAGCGTGCTCCGACCGGAGGAGTCTGAAGCTTTCTTT
TRBJ2-1 | TRBD1 | - | TRBV24-1 | CATETGSYNEQFF | TGTGCCACCGAGACAGGGTCCTACAATGAGCAGTTCTTC
TRBJ2-1 | - | - | TRBV28 | CASSLDVQGLGQFF | TGTGCCAGCAGTTTAGACGTTCAGGGTTTAGGGCAGTTCTTC
TRBJ2-2 | - | - | TRBV7-3 | CASSLSPGTTGELFF | TGTGCCAGCAGCTTAAGCCCCGGGACAACCGGGGAGCTGTTTTTT
TRBJ2-5 | - | - | TRBV6-1 | CASSELPKETQYF | TGTGCCAGCAGTGAACTCCCTAAAGAGACCCAGTACTTC
TRBJ1-5 | - | - | TRBV27 | CASSPQRQDQPQHF | TGTGCCAGCAGTCCTCAGAGGCAGGATCAGCCCCAGCATTTT
TRBJ2-3 | - | - | TRBV28 | CASSRQGAAITDTQYF | TGTGCCAGTTCCCGTCAGGGAGCCGCTATCACAGATACGCAGTATTTT
TRBJ1-2 | - | - | TRBV10-2 | CASEPDLNYGYTF | TGCGCCAGCGAACCTGACCTTAACTATGGCTACACCTTC
TRBJ2-7 | TRBD2 | few | TRBV7-2 | CASSLVAGGSRYEQYF | TGTGCCAGCAGCTTAGTAGCGGGAGGGAGCAGATACGAGCAGTACTTC
TRBJ2-7 | - | few | TRBV7-2 | CASQEGLGEQYF | TGTGCCAGCCAGGAGGGGCTCGGGGAGCAGTACTTC
TRBJ1-1 | - | - | TRBV5-1 | CASSRTLGRQTEAFF | TGCGCCAGCAGCAGAACCCTAGGTCGTCAGACTGAAGCTTTCTTT
TRBJ2-7 | - | - | TRBV6-5 | CASSYEAVRAYEQYF | TGTGCCAGCAGTTACGAGGCAGTCCGCGCCTACGAGCAGTACTTC
TRBJ2-7 | - | - | TRBV15 | CATSRDRRGRNLFNEQYF | TGTGCCACCAGCAGAGATAGACGGGGAAGAAACCTCTTCAACGAGCAGTACTTC
TRBJ2-5 | TRBD2 | - | TRBV28 | CASSSTSGGAQETQYF | TGTGCCAGCAGTTCGACCAGCGGGGGGGCACAAGAGACCCAGTACTTC
TRBJ2-3 | TRBD2 | few | TRBV7-9 | CASSLRTGGPLDTQYF | TGTGCCAGCAGCTTAAGGACGGGAGGGCCCCTAGATACGCAGTATTTT
TRBJ2-7 | - | - | TRBV29-1 | CSVEVTGEGDEQYF | TGCAGCGTTGAGGTTACAGGGGAGGGCGACGAGCAGTACTTC
TRBJ2-7 | - | - | TRBV28 | CASSFRAGSEQYF | TGTGCCAGCAGTTTCAGGGCCGGTAGCGAGCAGTACTTC
TRBJ2-2 | TRBD2 | - | TRBV7-3 | CASSPSGGARELFF | TGTGCCAGCAGCCCAAGCGGGGGGGCCCGGGAGCTGTTTTTT
TRBJ2-2 | TRBD1 | - | TRBV7-9 | CASSYRGQTTGELFF | TGTGCCAGCAGCTACAGGGGGCAGACCACCGGGGAGCTGTTTTTT
TRBJ2-5 | - | - | TRBV28 | CASSLRGRGKRETQYF | TGTGCCAGCAGTTTAAGGGGGAGGGGGAAGCGAGAGACCCAGTACTTC
TRBJ2-7 | - | - | TRBV12-3/TRBV12-4 | CASSSGSSTYEQYF | TGTGCCAGCAGTTCAGGGTCGAGTACCTACGAGCAGTACTTC
TRBJ2-3 | - | - | TRBV7-9 | CASRLPPGRSSTDTQYF | TGTGCCAGCAGACTTCCCCCAGGGAGAAGTAGCACAGATACGCAGTATTTT
TRBJ2-5 | TRBD1 | few | TRBV2 | CASSGGTGGFKETQYF | TGTGCCAGCAGTGGTGGGACAGGGGGATTTAAAGAGACCCAGTACTTC
TRBJ2-6 | TRBD1 | - | TRBV5-1 | CATLLRDSLSGANVLTF | TGCGCCACCTTACTCCGGGACAGTCTCTCTGGGGCCAACGTCCTGACTTTC